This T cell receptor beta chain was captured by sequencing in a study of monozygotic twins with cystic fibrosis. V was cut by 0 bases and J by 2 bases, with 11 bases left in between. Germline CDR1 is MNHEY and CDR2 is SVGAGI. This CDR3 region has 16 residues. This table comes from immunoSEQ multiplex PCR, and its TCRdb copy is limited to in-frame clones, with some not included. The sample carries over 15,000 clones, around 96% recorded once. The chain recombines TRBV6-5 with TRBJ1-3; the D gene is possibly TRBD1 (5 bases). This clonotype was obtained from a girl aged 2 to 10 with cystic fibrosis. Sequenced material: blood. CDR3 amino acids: CASSYSDIGTGNTIYF. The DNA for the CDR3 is TGTGCCAGCAGTTACTCGGACATAGGAACTGGAAACACCATATATTTT.